A selection of T cell receptor beta chains follows, all from one sample in a study of blood T cell repertoires in COVID-19. TCRdb's table, derived via immunoSEQ multiplex PCR, lists solely in-frame clones and lacks some. Of 310,000 or so clones listed, roughly 89% were seen once; the top ten hold approximately 10%. What was sequenced was peripheral blood. These receptors came from a man in his thirties or forties with COVID-19, enrolled during active disease. CDR3s include the opening cysteine and the closing phenylalanine or tryptophan. Fields, in order: CDR3 DNA, CDR3 protein, clone size, D gene, CDR3 length, J gene, V gene. The D gene is left open where the match is weak. Size is stated for part of the rows, as once, few or many counts, or as a class when the clone is expanded.

CDR3 DNA: TGTGCCAGCAGCTCAGGGGGCACCACAATTTACGAGCAGTACTTC
CDR3 protein: CASSSGGTTIYEQYF
clone size: NA
D gene: TRBD1
CDR3 length: 15
J gene: TRBJ2-7
V gene: TRBV5-5

CDR3 DNA: TGTGCCAGCAGCGTAGAACCCCTTAGCGGCCACTCCTACAATGAGCAGTTCTTC
CDR3 protein: CASSVEPLSGHSYNEQFF
clone size: NA
D gene: NA
CDR3 length: 18
J gene: TRBJ2-1
V gene: TRBV7-3

CDR3 DNA: TGTGCCACCAGCAGAGTCGACAGGTTAAATTCACCCCTCCACTTT
CDR3 protein: CATSRVDRLNSPLHF
clone size: NA
D gene: NA
CDR3 length: 15
J gene: TRBJ1-6
V gene: TRBV15

CDR3 DNA: TGCGCCAGCAGCGGACAGGGGTTAGGCTACACCTTC
CDR3 protein: CASSGQGLGYTF
clone size: NA
D gene: TRBD1
CDR3 length: 12
J gene: TRBJ1-2
V gene: TRBV4-3

CDR3 DNA: TGTGCCAGCAGCCAAGGTAGTCGTGGGGCCCCGAACACTGAAGCTTTCTTT
CDR3 protein: CASSQGSRGAPNTEAFF
clone size: NA
D gene: NA
CDR3 length: 17
J gene: TRBJ1-1
V gene: TRBV14

CDR3 DNA: TGTGCCAGCAGCGCGGACAGCAATGAGCAGTTCTTC
CDR3 protein: CASSADSNEQFF
clone size: NA
D gene: NA
CDR3 length: 12
J gene: TRBJ2-1
V gene: TRBV7-9

CDR3 DNA: TGTGCCAGCAGTTACTCAGGGGGTCCCAATTCACCCCTCCACTTT
CDR3 protein: CASSYSGGPNSPLHF
clone size: NA
D gene: NA
CDR3 length: 15
J gene: TRBJ1-6
V gene: TRBV6-5

CDR3 DNA: TGTGCCAGCAGTGAATCCCGGACAGGGGCCGGGTGGGGTCATAATTCACCCCTCCACTTT
CDR3 protein: CASSESRTGAGWGHNSPLHF
clone size: NA
D gene: TRBD1
CDR3 length: 20
J gene: TRBJ1-6
V gene: TRBV6-1

CDR3 DNA: TGTGCCTGGCGGGAGAGCGACAATCAGCCCCAGCATTTT
CDR3 protein: CAWRESDNQPQHF
clone size: few
D gene: NA
CDR3 length: 13
J gene: TRBJ1-5
V gene: TRBV30

CDR3 DNA: TGCGCCAGCAGCCGTATATCTAGCGGGGGGGCCACAGATACGCAGTATTTT
CDR3 protein: CASSRISSGGATDTQYF
clone size: NA
D gene: TRBD2
CDR3 length: 17
J gene: TRBJ2-3
V gene: TRBV4-1

CDR3 DNA: TGTGCCACCCAGACAGGCTCCTACAATGAGCAGTTCTTC
CDR3 protein: CATQTGSYNEQFF
clone size: NA
D gene: NA
CDR3 length: 13
J gene: TRBJ2-1
V gene: TRBV2

CDR3 DNA: TGTGCCAGCAGCGACTCAGGGGTCGGCTCCTACAATGAGCAGTTCTTC
CDR3 protein: CASSDSGVGSYNEQFF
clone size: NA
D gene: NA
CDR3 length: 16
J gene: TRBJ2-1
V gene: TRBV5-6

CDR3 DNA: TGTGCCAGCAGTGAAGCATACAGCCGAAACACTGAAGCTTTCTTT
CDR3 protein: CASSEAYSRNTEAFF
clone size: NA
D gene: NA
CDR3 length: 15
J gene: TRBJ1-1
V gene: TRBV6-1

CDR3 DNA: TGTGCCACCAGTGATTTGACAGGCACAGATACGCAGTATTTT
CDR3 protein: CATSDLTGTDTQYF
clone size: NA
D gene: NA
CDR3 length: 14
J gene: TRBJ2-3
V gene: TRBV24-1

CDR3 DNA: TGTGCCAGCAGCGGGATAGACATGAACCAGCATTTT
CDR3 protein: CASSGIDMNQHF
clone size: NA
D gene: NA
CDR3 length: 12
J gene: TRBJ1-5
V gene: TRBV6-6

CDR3 DNA: TGCAGCGTTGATGGGGGAGGGGCTGAGGGCTACACCTTC
CDR3 protein: CSVDGGGAEGYTF
clone size: NA
D gene: NA
CDR3 length: 13
J gene: TRBJ1-2
V gene: TRBV29-1

CDR3 DNA: TGTGCCAGCAGCTTTACAGGGGTTTATGGCTACACCTTC
CDR3 protein: CASSFTGVYGYTF
clone size: NA
D gene: TRBD1
CDR3 length: 13
J gene: TRBJ1-2
V gene: TRBV9

CDR3 DNA: TGTGCCAGCAGCTTAGCGGAGCCTAGAGGCAATCAGCCCCAGCATTTT
CDR3 protein: CASSLAEPRGNQPQHF
clone size: NA
D gene: NA
CDR3 length: 16
J gene: TRBJ1-5
V gene: TRBV7-2

CDR3 DNA: TGTGCCAGCAGTTACGGGCCCTCTGAAGCTTTCTTT
CDR3 protein: CASSYGPSEAFF
clone size: NA
D gene: NA
CDR3 length: 12
J gene: TRBJ1-1
V gene: TRBV6-2/TRBV6-3

CDR3 DNA: TGTGCCAGCAGCGTTCAGATCCGGGTCTCACCTAATGAGCAGTTCTTC
CDR3 protein: CASSVQIRVSPNEQFF
clone size: NA
D gene: NA
CDR3 length: 16
J gene: TRBJ2-1
V gene: TRBV9

CDR3 DNA: TGTGCCTCAGCGGGGCGTCGGGAAAAACTGTTTTTT
CDR3 protein: CASAGRREKLFF
clone size: once
D gene: NA
CDR3 length: 12
J gene: TRBJ1-4
V gene: TRBV6-5

CDR3 DNA: TGTGCCAGCAGCCAACTAGGACAGTCCCTCCTCCACTTT
CDR3 protein: CASSQLGQSLLHF
clone size: NA
D gene: NA
CDR3 length: 13
J gene: TRBJ1-6
V gene: TRBV3-1/TRBV3-2

CDR3 DNA: TGTGCCAGCAGTTCCTTCTTCCCAAACATTCAGTACTTC
CDR3 protein: CASSSFFPNIQYF
clone size: NA
D gene: NA
CDR3 length: 13
J gene: TRBJ2-4
V gene: TRBV6-2/TRBV6-3

CDR3 DNA: TGTGCCAGTAGCTCGACAGGGGGGCTCGGGGAGCTGTTTTTT
CDR3 protein: CASSSTGGLGELFF
clone size: NA
D gene: TRBD1
CDR3 length: 14
J gene: TRBJ2-2
V gene: TRBV19

CDR3 DNA: TGTGCCAGCAGCTTATCAGCAGGGGCTGGGGCCAACGTCCTGACTTTC
CDR3 protein: CASSLSAGAGANVLTF
clone size: few
D gene: NA
CDR3 length: 16
J gene: TRBJ2-6
V gene: TRBV7-3

CDR3 DNA: TGTGCCTGTTTCTCCCGGACAGCTAGTGAAAAACTGTTTTTT
CDR3 protein: CACFSRTASEKLFF
clone size: NA
D gene: NA
CDR3 length: 14
J gene: TRBJ1-4
V gene: TRBV30

CDR3 DNA: TGTGCCAGCTGGGGCCTCTCTGGAAACACCATATATTTT
CDR3 protein: CASWGLSGNTIYF
clone size: NA
D gene: NA
CDR3 length: 13
J gene: TRBJ1-3
V gene: TRBV7-6

CDR3 DNA: TGTGCCAGCAACTTATCCGGACAGGGGGATACCCACAATGAGCAGTTCTTC
CDR3 protein: CASNLSGQGDTHNEQFF
clone size: NA
D gene: TRBD1
CDR3 length: 17
J gene: TRBJ2-1
V gene: TRBV28

CDR3 DNA: TGTGCCAGCAGTTACTTGCCCGGACAGGGGAACACTGAAGCTTTCTTT
CDR3 protein: CASSYLPGQGNTEAFF
clone size: NA
D gene: TRBD1
CDR3 length: 16
J gene: TRBJ1-1
V gene: TRBV6-5

CDR3 DNA: TGTGCCAGCAGTTACGGACAGGGTGAAGCTTTCTTT
CDR3 protein: CASSYGQGEAFF
clone size: NA
D gene: TRBD1
CDR3 length: 12
J gene: TRBJ1-1
V gene: TRBV27

CDR3 DNA: TGTGCCAGCAGCTCGGGGACAGGAGGAAACACCATATATTTT
CDR3 protein: CASSSGTGGNTIYF
clone size: few
D gene: TRBD1
CDR3 length: 14
J gene: TRBJ1-3
V gene: TRBV7-7

CDR3 DNA: TGTGCCAGCTCAAACGGACAGGTAGTTGGTGGCTACACCTTC
CDR3 protein: CASSNGQVVGGYTF
clone size: NA
D gene: TRBD1
CDR3 length: 14
J gene: TRBJ1-2
V gene: TRBV18

CDR3 DNA: TGCAGTGCTAGTCTCAGGGGGCCAGCCGATGGCTACACCTTC
CDR3 protein: CSASLRGPADGYTF
clone size: NA
D gene: TRBD1
CDR3 length: 14
J gene: TRBJ1-2
V gene: TRBV20-1

CDR3 DNA: TGTGCCAGCAGCTTCGGAACAGGGTCCGGGGAGCTGTTTTTT
CDR3 protein: CASSFGTGSGELFF
clone size: NA
D gene: NA
CDR3 length: 14
J gene: TRBJ2-2
V gene: TRBV7-2

CDR3 DNA: TGTGCCAGTAGTATAGGGACGAGGGGGACGGATTATGATGGCTACACCTTC
CDR3 protein: CASSIGTRGTDYDGYTF
clone size: NA
D gene: NA
CDR3 length: 17
J gene: TRBJ1-2
V gene: TRBV19

CDR3 DNA: TGTGCCAGCAGCCCCCTCACGGGGAACTCCTACAATGAGCAGTTCTTC
CDR3 protein: CASSPLTGNSYNEQFF
clone size: NA
D gene: NA
CDR3 length: 16
J gene: TRBJ2-1
V gene: TRBV7-9

CDR3 DNA: TGTGCCAGCAGTTCCCCCGGGACTAGCAAGTACGAGCAGTACTTC
CDR3 protein: CASSSPGTSKYEQYF
clone size: NA
D gene: TRBD2
CDR3 length: 15
J gene: TRBJ2-7
V gene: TRBV6-2/TRBV6-3

CDR3 DNA: TGCAGCGTGATGGGCAGGTTGATGAACACTGAAGCTTTCTTT
CDR3 protein: CSVMGRLMNTEAFF
clone size: NA
D gene: NA
CDR3 length: 14
J gene: TRBJ1-1
V gene: TRBV29-1

CDR3 DNA: TGTGCCAGCAGTGAGAGACAGGGGAATCAGCCCCAGCATTTT
CDR3 protein: CASSERQGNQPQHF
clone size: NA
D gene: TRBD1
CDR3 length: 14
J gene: TRBJ1-5
V gene: TRBV6-2/TRBV6-3

CDR3 DNA: TGCGCCAGCAGCCAAGACTCACAGGGGACCGCCTACGAGCAGTACTTC
CDR3 protein: CASSQDSQGTAYEQYF
clone size: few
D gene: TRBD1
CDR3 length: 16
J gene: TRBJ2-7
V gene: TRBV4-3

CDR3 DNA: TGTGCCAGCACTCCGTCACTAGGGGGTGCCTACGAGCAGTACTTC
CDR3 protein: CASTPSLGGAYEQYF
clone size: NA
D gene: NA
CDR3 length: 15
J gene: TRBJ2-7
V gene: TRBV28

CDR3 DNA: TGTGCCAGCAGCCAATCCTCCGGGACAGCGAACACCGGGGAGCTGTTTTTT
CDR3 protein: CASSQSSGTANTGELFF
clone size: NA
D gene: TRBD1
CDR3 length: 17
J gene: TRBJ2-2
V gene: TRBV4-2

CDR3 DNA: TGTGCCAGTAGTATGACCCCCTCGACAGGGATGACTGGAAACACCATATATTTT
CDR3 protein: CASSMTPSTGMTGNTIYF
clone size: NA
D gene: TRBD1
CDR3 length: 18
J gene: TRBJ1-3
V gene: TRBV19

CDR3 DNA: TGTGCCAGCAGCGACAGGGGGATTTACAATGAGCAGTTCTTC
CDR3 protein: CASSDRGIYNEQFF
clone size: NA
D gene: TRBD1
CDR3 length: 14
J gene: TRBJ2-1
V gene: TRBV6-1

CDR3 DNA: TGTGCCTGGAGTTCCCCGGGGACCTACGAGCAGTACTTC
CDR3 protein: CAWSSPGTYEQYF
clone size: NA
D gene: NA
CDR3 length: 13
J gene: TRBJ2-7
V gene: TRBV30

CDR3 DNA: TGTGCCAGCAGTTTACAGGGGGCGCGTAACATTCAGTACTTC
CDR3 protein: CASSLQGARNIQYF
clone size: NA
D gene: TRBD1
CDR3 length: 14
J gene: TRBJ2-4
V gene: TRBV28